A single sample is the source of the 21 T cell receptor beta chains below, sequenced in a study of cytomegalovirus exposure and HLA in healthy donors. PCR was performed using 60 Vbeta and 13 Jbeta primers. Assay: immunoSEQ multiplex PCR; the TCRdb copy retains only in-frame clones and omits some. Of some 120,000 clones listed, 75% to 85% are singletons. The specimen sequenced was PBMCs. Receptor source: a man aged 30 to 39 in good health and CMV-seropositive.

V is TRBV7-8 and J is TRBJ1-1; D is unclear. Germline V lookup: CDR1 SGHVS, CDR2 FQNEAQ. Trimming left V 0 bases short and J 10 bases short, with 12 bases between. CDR3 length: 13 amino acids. The CDR3 loop is CASSLALSSGAFF. CDR3 nucleotide sequence: TGTGCCAGCAGCTTAGCGTTGAGCTCCGGAGCTTTCTTT.

The chain uses TRBV10-3 and TRBJ1-1; D call uncertain. Trimming took off 4 bases at V and 5 bases at J, with 11 bases between the two ends. The CDR3 is made up of 13 amino acids. Germline V gene lookup returns CDR1 ENHRY and CDR2 SYGVKD. CDR3 DNA: TGTGCCATCAGTGTTAAGATCGGGACTGAAGCTTTCTTT. Protein product: CAISVKIGTEAFF.

This clone was seen only once. The rearrangement uses TRBV25-1 and TRBJ1-2; 11 bases agree with TRBD1. V gave up 5 bases and J gave up 7 bases; unmatched junction bases: 6. Per the germline V gene, CDR1 is MGHDK and CDR2 is SYGVNS. The CDR3 runs to 14 residues. The CDR3 reads CASSSRTGGSGYTF. Here the CDR3 DNA reads TGTGCCAGCAGTTCCCGGACAGGGGGCTCTGGCTACACCTTC.

The rearrangement links TRBV29-1 to TRBJ1-1; D is perhaps TRBD1 (6 bases). Per the germline V gene, CDR1 is SQVTM and CDR2 is ANQGSEA. CDR3 length: 13 residues. The V end was cut by 2 bases, the J end by 3 bases, with 10 bases between. CDR3 coding DNA: TGCAGCGTTGAACGGAACAGGGACACTGAAGCTTTCTTT. This gives the protein CSVERNRDTEAFF.

The gene calls are TRBV10-3 and TRBJ2-5, with D hard to call. Between the trimmed V and J ends, which lost 0 bases and 1 base, there was a span of 6 bases. The CDR3 runs to 14 residues. Germline V gives CDR1 ENHRY, CDR2 SYGVKD. CDR3 DNA: TGTGCCATCAGTGAGTCCCAGCGCCAAGAGACCCAGTACTTC. Protein product: CAISESQRQETQYF.

The V call is TRBV4-1, the J call TRBJ1-1, with D uncertain. CDR3 length: 16 amino acids. Per germline, CDR1 MGHRA and CDR2 YSYEKL. Trimming shortened V by 0 bases and J by 1 base, and 12 bases separated the two germline ends. The CDR3 loop reads CASSQDNRGWNTEAFF. The CDR3 DNA reads TGCGCCAGCAGCCAAGATAATCGGGGATGGAACACTGAAGCTTTCTTT.

The CDR3 protein is CASSNTGGASTGELFF. In DNA, the CDR3 is TGTGCCAGCAGCAATACAGGGGGCGCTTCCACCGGGGAGCTGTTTTTT. The chain has TRBV9 and TRBJ2-2; TRBD1 matches at 9 bases. V shed 4 bases and J 4 bases; nucleotides not matched to a gene: 8. The CDR3 is made up of 16 amino acids. Germline CDR1 reads SGDLS; CDR2 reads YYNGEE.

This sequence joins TRBV10-1 and TRBJ2-7; D remains unclear. Looked up from germline, CDR1 is WNHNN and CDR2 is SYGVQD (reference sequence). Trimming took off 3 bases at V and 0 bases at J, with 9 bases between the two ends. The CDR3 consists of 14 residues. The CDR3 protein is CASSEGRLSYEQYF. The DNA of the CDR3 is TGCGCCAGCAGTGAAGGCAGGCTCTCCTACGAGCAGTACTTC.

CDR3 residues: CASGLAVTDTQYF. The CDR3 DNA reads TGTGCCAGCGGGCTAGCGGTCACAGATACGCAGTATTTT. The genes are TRBV6-1 and TRBJ2-3; 7 positions agree with TRBD2. The CDR3 loop spans 13 amino acids. The germline CDR1 and CDR2 sequences are MNHNS and SASEGT. Losses at the gene ends were 8 bases for V and 2 bases for J; bases not matched to a gene: 4.

The chain recombines TRBV7-6 with TRBJ1-1; unclear D gene. This CDR3 contains 12 residues. Per the germline V gene, CDR1 is SGHVS and CDR2 is FNYEAQ. V was pared by 3 bases and J by 8 bases, with 10 bases between. CDR3 DNA sequence: TGTGCCAGCAGCTTTTTGGGCGAAGAAGCTTTCTTT. Its translation: CASSFLGEEAFF.

This chain uses TRBV19 with TRBJ2-1; 8 nucleotides align to TRBD2. CDR1 and CDR2 (germline): LNHDA, SQIVND (reference sequence). The trim removed 0 bases at V and 7 bases at J, leaving 8 bases unmatched. This CDR3 region has 16 residues. The CDR3 here is CASSIDNSGGINEQFF. The CDR3 DNA sequence: TGTGCCAGTAGTATAGATAACAGCGGGGGAATAAATGAGCAGTTCTTC.

This sequence joins TRBV6-1 and TRBJ1-5, with TRBD1 matching over 8 bases. The germline CDR1 and CDR2 sequences are MNHNS and SASEGT. The trim removed 3 bases at V and 6 bases at J, leaving 7 bases unmatched. This CDR3 is 15 amino acids long. CDR3 DNA sequence: TGTGCCAGCAGTGATAGGGACAGGTCCTCTCAGCCCCAGCATTTT. It yields the protein CASSDRDRSSQPQHF.

This clone was seen only once. The chain is built from TRBV4-1 and TRBJ1-2, with a possible D match to TRBD1 (6 bases). This CDR3 has 19 amino acids. Per germline, CDR1 MGHRA and CDR2 YSYEKL. V was cut by 4 bases and J by 0 bases, with 24 bases left in between. The CDR3 sequence is CASSPYQGPVVSSNYGYTF. CDR3 nucleotide sequence: TGCGCCAGCAGCCCTTACCAGGGGCCGGTAGTATCCTCTAACTATGGCTACACCTTC.

This CDR3 reads CASSYGQGAEEQYF. The CDR3 DNA follows: TGTGCCAGCAGTTATGGACAGGGGGCGGAGGAGCAGTACTTC. The J gene is TRBJ2-7, the V gene TRBV6-5, with 11 bases lining up with TRBD1. Germline V gene data show CDR1 as MNHEY and CDR2 as SVGAGI. There are 14 residues in the CDR3. The ends lost 3 bases at V and 7 bases at J; junction bases unmatched: 5.

This chain connects TRBV4-1 to TRBJ2-2; a weak D match, TRBD1 (6 bases). CDR3 size: 16 residues. V shed 1 base and J shed 5 bases, with 14 bases lying between them. Germline lookup yields CDR1 MGHRA and CDR2 YSYEKL. The CDR3: CASSQGSTGWTGELFF. CDR3 nucleotide sequence: TGCGCCAGCAGCCAAGGATCGACAGGCTGGACCGGGGAGCTGTTTTTT.

The V and J genes are TRBV27 and TRBJ2-2; the match to TRBD1 covers 8 bases. The CDR3 covers 15 residues. V lost 7 bases to trimming and J lost 3 bases; unmatched junction nucleotides: 7. Germline-derived CDR1 and CDR2 are MNHEY and SMNVEV (reference sequence). Written as DNA, the CDR3 is TGTGCCAGCAACAGTCAGGGGGCCTACACCGGGGAGCTGTTTTTT. This translates into CASNSQGAYTGELFF.

CDR3 bases: TGTGCCAGTAGTATATCGGCGGGGACTATGGAGCAGTTCTTC. This encodes CASSISAGTMEQFF. The genes are TRBV19 and TRBJ2-1, with 7 bases fitting TRBD2. The V gene's germline CDR1 is LNHDA and CDR2 SQIVND (reference sequence). The V gene end was trimmed by 2 bases and the J gene end by 10 bases; junction bases not matched to a gene: 8. This CDR3 has 14 residues.

The table lists this clone with a count of one. The rearrangement joins TRBV27 to TRBJ2-7; D is uncertain. Germline CDR1 and CDR2: MNHEY and SMNVEV (reference sequence). This CDR3 is 14 amino acids long. V lost 3 bases to trimming and J lost 0 bases, with 9 bases between them. The CDR3 loop is CASSLRSSSYEQYF. The CDR3 coding sequence is TGTGCCAGCAGTTTGCGAAGTAGCTCCTACGAGCAGTACTTC.

A word on this clone: Its ends do not fully match the called genes, so a read error is possible. The genes are TRBV5-1 and TRBJ2-7; TRBD2 agrees at 15 bases. There are 17 residues in the CDR3. Germline CDR1 is SGHRS and CDR2 is YFSETQ. The CDR3, as DNA: TGCGCCAGCACCTTGGGGACTAGCGGGGGGAAAGTCGGCGAGCAGTACTTC. Translated: CASTLGTSGGKVGEQYF.

J is TRBJ2-5 and V is TRBV11-3, with 7 positions matching TRBD1. V shed 1 base, J shed 1 base, and the junction held 3 bases outside the gene matches. The germline CDR1 and CDR2 sequences are SGHNT and YENEEA. This CDR3 has 15 amino acids. CDR3 sequence (DNA): TGTGCCAGCAGCTTAGGCCGACAGGGCCAAGAGACCCAGTACTTC. This sequence encodes CASSLGRQGQETQYF. The entire variable domain, with the rest obtained from reference TRBV11-3 and TRBJ2-5, is as follows: EAGVVQSPRYKIIEKKQPVAFWCNPISGHNTLYWYLQNLGQGPELLIRYENEEAVDDSQLPKDRFSAERLKGVDSTLKIQPAELGDSAVYLCASSLGRQGQETQYFGPGTRLLVL.

The gene calls are TRBV11-2 and TRBJ1-4, with TRBD1 matching 9 bases. The CDR3 contains 16 residues. V shed 7 bases, J shed 0 bases, and the junction held 6 bases outside the gene matches. Germline V gene lookup returns CDR1 SGHAT and CDR2 FQNNGV. CDR3 nucleotide sequence: TGTGCCAGCACGTCCCGGGACAGGGCAACTAATGAAAAACTGTTTTTT. Translated: CASTSRDRATNEKLFF.